One and the same sample provided the 2 T cell receptor beta chains below, sequenced in a study of beta chain features in type 1 diabetes. The study reverse transcribed the entire isolated RNA, so it sequenced expressed TCRB transcripts. Assay: immunoSEQ multiplex PCR; the TCRdb copy retains only in-frame clones and omits some. The data hold roughly 380,000 clones, with less than 20% observed a single time. Specimen: naive CD4+ T cells from blood. Receptors originate from a woman younger than 35 in good health.

This chain's CDR3 is CSGWIGEETQYF. The DNA for the CDR3 is TGCAGCGGTTGGATAGGGGAAGAGACCCAGTACTTC. This chain uses TRBV29-1 with TRBJ2-5; possibly TRBD1 for D (5 bases). Trimming removed 7 bases from V and 3 bases from J, with 12 bases in between. This CDR3 has 12 residues. Germline V gene lookup returns CDR1 SQVTM and CDR2 ANQGSEA.

The V call is TRBV7-2, the J call TRBJ1-1, with 7 bases aligning to TRBD1. V lost 4 bases, J lost 1 base, and 3 bases stayed unmatched. The germline V gene encodes CDR1 SGHTA and CDR2 FQGNSA. This CDR3 contains 14 residues. The CDR3 DNA reads as TGTGCCAGCAGCTGGGACAGCTCGAACACTGAAGCTTTCTTT. Its translation is CASSWDSSNTEAFF.